Listed below are T cell receptor beta chains from one sample, sequenced in a study of Graves' ophthalmopathy and Graves' hyperthyroidism. TCRdb re-called the multiplex PCR reads with MiXCR, one entry per CDR3 protein. This sample has approximately 1.2 million distinct CDR3 sequences, with roughly two fifths found just once. What was sequenced was peripheral blood or thyroid tissue (not recorded which). The receptors derive from an adult man with Graves' hyperthyroidism. CDR3s include the opening cysteine and the closing phenylalanine or tryptophan. D genes are given only for firm matches. The size of a clone is reported for some rows only, either as once, few or many, or as a class for expanded clones.

J gene: TRBJ2-5
clone size: many
V gene: TRBV12-3/TRBV12-4
D gene: NA
CDR3 protein: CASSTLRLEALETQYF
CDR3 DNA: TGTGCCAGCAGTACACTCAGACTGGAGGCGTTGGAGACCCAGTACTTC

J gene: TRBJ1-5
clone size: many
V gene: TRBV5-5
D gene: NA
CDR3 protein: CASSWAVINQPQHF
CDR3 DNA: TGTGCCAGCAGCTGGGCGGTGATAAATCAGCCCCAGCATTTT

J gene: TRBJ1-1
clone size: few
V gene: TRBV4-3
D gene: TRBD1
CDR3 protein: CASRQGRGNTEAFF
CDR3 DNA: TGTGCCAGCAGACAGGGTAGAGGGAACACTGAAGCTTTCTTT

J gene: TRBJ2-2
clone size: few
V gene: TRBV12-3/TRBV12-4
D gene: NA
CDR3 protein: CASSPIAPGELFF
CDR3 DNA: TGTGCCAGCAGCCCAATAGCGCCCGGGGAGCTGTTTTTT

J gene: TRBJ2-7
clone size: NA
V gene: TRBV7-2
D gene: NA
CDR3 protein: CASSLVMQDF
CDR3 DNA: TGTGCCAGCAGCTTAGTAATGCAGGACTTC

J gene: TRBJ1-4
clone size: once
V gene: TRBV2
D gene: TRBD1
CDR3 protein: CASSPLGQGGEKLFF
CDR3 DNA: TGTGCCAGCAGTCCCCTCGGACAGGGAGGGGAAAAACTGTTTTTT

J gene: TRBJ2-7
clone size: many
V gene: TRBV2
D gene: NA
CDR3 protein: CASSQVGSPRSFYEQYF
CDR3 DNA: TGTGCCAGCAGTCAGGTGGGCAGCCCCAGAAGCTTTTACGAGCAGTACTTC

J gene: TRBJ1-4
clone size: NA
V gene: TRBV10-3
D gene: NA
CDR3 protein: CAISEDSEKLFF
CDR3 DNA: TGTGCCATCAGTGAGGACAGTGAAAAACTGTTTTTT

J gene: TRBJ2-7
clone size: few
V gene: TRBV27
D gene: NA
CDR3 protein: CASRGEAGHEQYF
CDR3 DNA: TGTGCCAGTAGAGGGGAGGCGGGGCACGAGCAGTACTTC

J gene: TRBJ2-5
clone size: many
V gene: TRBV10-2
D gene: NA
CDR3 protein: CASSDGVLGTQYF
CDR3 DNA: TGCGCCAGCAGTGATGGGGTCTTGGGGACCCAGTACTTC

J gene: TRBJ1-6
clone size: many
V gene: TRBV10-3
D gene: NA
CDR3 protein: CASSFVGSPLHF
CDR3 DNA: TGTGCCAGCAGTTTCGTCGGCTCACCCCTCCACTTT

J gene: TRBJ2-7
clone size: NA
V gene: TRBV12-3/TRBV12-4
D gene: NA
CDR3 protein: CASSQDSGRSYEQYF
CDR3 DNA: TGTGCCAGCAGCCAAGATTCGGGACGCTCCTACGAGCAGTACTTC

J gene: TRBJ1-5
clone size: once
V gene: TRBV10-3
D gene: TRBD1
CDR3 protein: CAISGDREGNQPQHF
CDR3 DNA: TGTGCCATCAGTGGGGACAGGGAGGGAAATCAGCCCCAGCATTTT

J gene: TRBJ2-7
clone size: many
V gene: TRBV7-9
D gene: NA
CDR3 protein: CASSLVQAYEQYF
CDR3 DNA: TGTGCCAGCAGCTTAGTACAGGCCTACGAGCAGTACTTC

J gene: TRBJ1-5
clone size: NA
V gene: TRBV4-1
D gene: NA
CDR3 protein: CASSQATGGQPQHF
CDR3 DNA: TGCGCCAGCAGCCAAGCGACAGGCGGTCAGCCCCAGCATTTT

J gene: TRBJ1-2
clone size: NA
V gene: TRBV29-1
D gene: TRBD1
CDR3 protein: CSVLNPVGGQGVPLVYGYTF
CDR3 DNA: TGCAGCGTTTTGAACCCTGTCGGGGGACAGGGCGTGCCTTTGGTCTATGGCTACACCTTC

J gene: TRBJ1-1
clone size: NA
V gene: TRBV14
D gene: TRBD1
CDR3 protein: CASSQRTGWAEAFF
CDR3 DNA: TGTGCCAGCAGCCAGCGGACAGGGTGGGCTGAAGCTTTCTTT

J gene: TRBJ2-7
clone size: many
V gene: TRBV6-1
D gene: NA
CDR3 protein: CAASSYEQYF
CDR3 DNA: TGTGCGGCGAGCTCCTACGAGCAGTACTTC

J gene: TRBJ1-2
clone size: NA
V gene: TRBV20-1
D gene: NA
CDR3 protein: CSARVQVSTYGYTF
CDR3 DNA: TGCAGTGCTAGAGTGCAGGTGTCGACCTATGGCTACACCTTC

J gene: TRBJ2-5
clone size: few
V gene: TRBV12-3/TRBV12-4
D gene: NA
CDR3 protein: CASSIQGRVKETQYF
CDR3 DNA: TGTGCCAGCAGTATCCAGGGTAGGGTGAAAGAGACCCAGTACTTC

J gene: TRBJ1-2
clone size: many
V gene: TRBV19
D gene: NA
CDR3 protein: CASHAQPSSGGYTF
CDR3 DNA: TGTGCCAGCCACGCCCAACCCTCATCGGGGGGCTACACCTTC

J gene: TRBJ2-5
clone size: many
V gene: TRBV29-1
D gene: NA
CDR3 protein: CSVKRRGGPQETQYF
CDR3 DNA: TGCAGCGTTAAAAGGAGGGGGGGCCCTCAAGAGACCCAGTACTTC

J gene: TRBJ2-7
clone size: NA
V gene: TRBV6-2/TRBV6-3
D gene: NA
CDR3 protein: CASSYRDKSYEQYF
CDR3 DNA: TGTGCCAGCAGTTACCGGGACAAGTCCTACGAGCAGTACTTC

J gene: TRBJ2-7
clone size: NA
V gene: TRBV5-6
D gene: TRBD2
CDR3 protein: CASSGLAEFGYEQYF
CDR3 DNA: TGTGCCAGCAGTGGACTAGCGGAGTTTGGCTACGAGCAGTACTTC

J gene: TRBJ2-7
clone size: NA
V gene: TRBV11-2
D gene: TRBD1
CDR3 protein: CASSLGDRPPYEQYF
CDR3 DNA: TGTGCCAGCAGCTTAGGGGACAGGCCTCCCTACGAGCAGTACTTC

J gene: TRBJ2-5
clone size: few
V gene: TRBV24-1
D gene: TRBD1
CDR3 protein: CATSEPGTAKETQYF
CDR3 DNA: TGTGCCACCAGTGAACCCGGGACAGCAAAAGAGACCCAGTACTTC

J gene: TRBJ1-6
clone size: NA
V gene: TRBV10-3
D gene: NA
CDR3 protein: CAISDEDNSPLHF
CDR3 DNA: TGTGCCATCAGTGATGAAGACAATTCACCCCTCCACTTT

J gene: TRBJ1-1
clone size: many
V gene: TRBV7-3
D gene: NA
CDR3 protein: CASSSGFGTEAFF
CDR3 DNA: TGTGCCAGCAGCTCGGGGTTTGGCACTGAAGCTTTCTTT

J gene: TRBJ2-2
clone size: NA
V gene: TRBV25-1
D gene: NA
CDR3 protein: CASSQDRWGGAAGELFF
CDR3 DNA: TGCGCCAGCAGCCAAGACAGGTGGGGGGGCGCCGCCGGGGAGCTGTTTTTT

J gene: TRBJ2-7
clone size: NA
V gene: TRBV9
D gene: NA
CDR3 protein: CAGSPGLADYEQYF
CDR3 DNA: TGTGCCGGCAGTCCGGGCCTAGCCGACTACGAGCAGTACTTC

J gene: TRBJ2-7
clone size: few
V gene: TRBV12-3/TRBV12-4
D gene: TRBD2
CDR3 protein: CASRPGGGPTYEQYF
CDR3 DNA: TGTGCCAGCAGGCCCGGGGGGGGACCTACCTACGAGCAGTACTTC

J gene: TRBJ2-7
clone size: NA
V gene: TRBV3-1
D gene: TRBD2
CDR3 protein: CASSHPGGAHPYEQYF
CDR3 DNA: TGTGCCAGCAGCCACCCGGGGGGGGCGCATCCCTACGAGCAGTACTTC

J gene: TRBJ1-5
clone size: NA
V gene: TRBV19
D gene: TRBD1
CDR3 protein: CASSSMGDRGRKTQHF
CDR3 DNA: TGTGCCAGTAGTTCAATGGGGGACAGGGGTCGGAAGACCCAGCATTTT